Listed below are T cell receptor beta chains from one sample, sequenced in a study of control samples from healthy donors and cancer patients. Only in-frame clones appear in the TCRdb table, and some are missing; sequencing was by immunoSEQ multiplex PCR. Here the sample spans about 98,000 clones, about 92% being singletons. The sample was blood. The receptors here all came from a woman between 18 and 30 years old in good health. Each CDR3 is given with its conserved first and last residue.

V gene: TRBV5-6; J gene: TRBJ2-7; CDR3 protein: CASSLTVSYEQYF
V gene: TRBV25-1; J gene: TRBJ2-2; CDR3 protein: CASSDLGQGAGSGELFF
V gene: TRBV19; J gene: TRBJ2-1; CDR3 protein: CASSALYNEQFF
V gene: TRBV6-5; J gene: TRBJ1-3; CDR3 protein: CASTIQGASGNTIYF
V gene: TRBV11-2; J gene: TRBJ1-2; CDR3 protein: CASSLESAYGYTF
V gene: TRBV7-9; J gene: TRBJ1-5; CDR3 protein: CASSLGAGNNQPQHF
V gene: TRBV7-2; J gene: TRBJ1-1; CDR3 protein: CASSHPGTGWAFF
V gene: TRBV5-1; J gene: TRBJ2-3; CDR3 protein: CASSLESADREYF
V gene: TRBV2; J gene: TRBJ1-4; CDR3 protein: CASSEAVANEKLFF
V gene: TRBV24-1; J gene: TRBJ2-1; CDR3 protein: CATGTGTAYNEQFF
V gene: TRBV6-1; J gene: TRBJ1-6; CDR3 protein: CASSDSSGNNSPLHF
V gene: TRBV6-1; J gene: TRBJ1-1; CDR3 protein: CASSENLGNTEAFF
V gene: TRBV20-1; J gene: TRBJ2-1; CDR3 protein: CRGTSSNEQFF
V gene: TRBV27; J gene: TRBJ2-6; CDR3 protein: CASSLRQVSDISGANVLTF
V gene: TRBV5-1; J gene: TRBJ2-2; CDR3 protein: CASSLGQGAAGELFF
V gene: TRBV7-9; J gene: TRBJ2-1; CDR3 protein: CASSSRDRGGYEQFF
V gene: TRBV28; J gene: TRBJ1-5; CDR3 protein: CASSFGTAHNQPQHF
V gene: TRBV12-3/TRBV12-4; J gene: TRBJ2-1; CDR3 protein: CASIKDRGGEQFF
V gene: TRBV4-1; J gene: TRBJ2-2; CDR3 protein: CASSQLGTGRNTGELFF
V gene: TRBV25-1; J gene: TRBJ2-1; CDR3 protein: CASSVGDEQFF
V gene: TRBV11-3; J gene: TRBJ1-1; CDR3 protein: CASSLASPRHTEAFF
V gene: TRBV11-2; J gene: TRBJ2-1; CDR3 protein: CASSSSGGANEQFF
V gene: TRBV5-1; J gene: TRBJ1-1; CDR3 protein: CASSLAREFEAFF
V gene: TRBV29-1; J gene: TRBJ2-1; CDR3 protein: CSVEGSGTSGDQYNEQFF
V gene: TRBV2; J gene: TRBJ2-7; CDR3 protein: CASSVSYEQYF
V gene: TRBV12-5; J gene: TRBJ1-1; CDR3 protein: CASGLGDLDVRGAEAFF
V gene: TRBV5-4; J gene: TRBJ2-7; CDR3 protein: CASSTGTSRSSYEQYF
V gene: TRBV3-1/TRBV3-2; J gene: TRBJ1-6; CDR3 protein: CASGTVDSPLHF
V gene: TRBV5-1; J gene: TRBJ1-1; CDR3 protein: CASSPGMDRGRTEAFF
V gene: TRBV27; J gene: TRBJ1-2; CDR3 protein: CASSSPQGRDGYTF
V gene: TRBV27; J gene: TRBJ2-1; CDR3 protein: CASSSLPTGYNEQFF
V gene: TRBV9; J gene: TRBJ1-1; CDR3 protein: CASSVDLPRGETFF
V gene: TRBV6-5; J gene: TRBJ2-7; CDR3 protein: CASSPGQGKQYF
V gene: TRBV28; J gene: TRBJ2-3; CDR3 protein: CASSGPGQGSDTQYF
V gene: TRBV29-1; J gene: TRBJ2-7; CDR3 protein: CSVKLGTGAEQYF
V gene: TRBV6-4; J gene: TRBJ2-3; CDR3 protein: CASSSGGATDTQYF
V gene: TRBV13; J gene: TRBJ2-3; CDR3 protein: CASSRSETSVAGWDTQYF
V gene: TRBV7-6; J gene: TRBJ1-3; CDR3 protein: CASTSTPDSFSGNTIYF
V gene: TRBV18; J gene: TRBJ1-1; CDR3 protein: CASSVASGVAAFF
V gene: TRBV2; J gene: TRBJ2-2; CDR3 protein: CASRGTGESGELFF
V gene: TRBV29-1; J gene: TRBJ2-7; CDR3 protein: CSAESGTSYEQYF
V gene: TRBV5-1; J gene: TRBJ2-7; CDR3 protein: CASSSLGHYYEQYF
V gene: TRBV11-2; J gene: TRBJ2-7; CDR3 protein: CASSLDLSSGGIYEQYF